This is a list of T cell receptor beta chains from one sample in a study of beta chain features in type 1 diabetes. Assay: immunoSEQ multiplex PCR; the TCRdb copy retains only in-frame clones and omits some. The table lists a few hundred thousand clones, roughly 24% of them singletons. The sample consisted of naive CD4+ T cells from blood. The receptors come from a woman in her thirties with type 1 diabetes. Each CDR3 is given with its conserved first and last residue. The order of the fields is CDR3 protein, CDR3 DNA, V gene, D gene, clone size, CDR3 length, J gene. The D gene is left open where the match is weak. Only some rows state a clone size, as once, few, many or a class for expanded clones.

CDR3 protein: CASSFNTGGYTEAFF
CDR3 DNA: TGTGCCAGCAGTTTCAACACAGGGGGCTACACTGAAGCTTTCTTT
V gene: TRBV28
D gene: TRBD1
clone size: once
CDR3 length: 15
J gene: TRBJ1-1

CDR3 protein: CASSAMGQGYGYTF
CDR3 DNA: TGTGCCAGCAGCGCGATGGGACAGGGATATGGCTACACCTTC
V gene: TRBV9
D gene: TRBD1
clone size: NA
CDR3 length: 14
J gene: TRBJ1-2

CDR3 protein: CASSQGWGGTDTQYF
CDR3 DNA: TGCGCCAGCAGCCAAGGATGGGGGGGGACAGATACGCAGTATTTT
V gene: TRBV4-1
D gene: TRBD2
clone size: NA
CDR3 length: 15
J gene: TRBJ2-3

CDR3 protein: CATNPGQGLNEKLFF
CDR3 DNA: TGTGCCACCAACCCGGGACAGGGTTTGAACGAAAAACTGTTTTTT
V gene: TRBV15
D gene: TRBD1
clone size: NA
CDR3 length: 15
J gene: TRBJ1-4

CDR3 protein: CASSPWTSGLYNEQFF
CDR3 DNA: TGTGCCAGCAGCCCCTGGACTAGCGGGCTCTACAATGAGCAGTTCTTC
V gene: TRBV7-9
D gene: TRBD2
clone size: NA
CDR3 length: 16
J gene: TRBJ2-1

CDR3 protein: CASSLGREDEQFF
CDR3 DNA: TGCGCCAGCAGCTTGGGCAGAGAGGATGAGCAGTTCTTC
V gene: TRBV5-1
D gene: NA
clone size: once
CDR3 length: 13
J gene: TRBJ2-1

CDR3 protein: CASSGGAGVSYNEQFF
CDR3 DNA: TGTGCCAGCAGCGGTGGGGCGGGGGTCTCCTACAATGAGCAGTTCTTC
V gene: TRBV5-4
D gene: TRBD2
clone size: NA
CDR3 length: 16
J gene: TRBJ2-1

CDR3 protein: CASSPAGGTQYF
CDR3 DNA: TGTGCCAGCTCACCAGCCGGGGGGACCCAGTACTTC
V gene: TRBV18
D gene: NA
clone size: NA
CDR3 length: 12
J gene: TRBJ2-5

CDR3 protein: CATSRDLAAKNIQYF
CDR3 DNA: TGTGCCACCAGCAGAGATCTAGCTGCCAAAAACATTCAGTACTTC
V gene: TRBV15
D gene: NA
clone size: NA
CDR3 length: 15
J gene: TRBJ2-4

CDR3 protein: CASSLALLAGVGDTQYF
CDR3 DNA: TGTGCCAGCAGCTTAGCGCTGTTAGCGGGAGTCGGAGATACGCAGTATTTT
V gene: TRBV7-2
D gene: TRBD2
clone size: NA
CDR3 length: 17
J gene: TRBJ2-3

CDR3 protein: CASSERLQGALGYTF
CDR3 DNA: TGTGCCAGCAGCGAACGTTTGCAGGGGGCGCTTGGCTACACCTTC
V gene: TRBV9
D gene: TRBD1
clone size: NA
CDR3 length: 15
J gene: TRBJ1-2

CDR3 protein: CASSPPGGRYEQYF
CDR3 DNA: TGTGCCAGCTCACCACCGGGCGGGAGATACGAGCAGTACTTC
V gene: TRBV18
D gene: TRBD2
clone size: NA
CDR3 length: 14
J gene: TRBJ2-7

CDR3 protein: CASSQSRDTRGQETQYF
CDR3 DNA: TGCGCCAGCAGCCAAAGCCGGGACACAAGGGGCCAAGAGACCCAGTACTTC
V gene: TRBV5-1
D gene: NA
clone size: NA
CDR3 length: 17
J gene: TRBJ2-5

CDR3 protein: CASSKGQGMENIQYF
CDR3 DNA: TGTGCCAGCAGTAAGGGACAGGGGATGGAAAACATTCAGTACTTC
V gene: TRBV6-5
D gene: TRBD1
clone size: few
CDR3 length: 15
J gene: TRBJ2-4

CDR3 protein: CASSPHIAGRNEQFF
CDR3 DNA: TGTGCCAGCAGCCCACATATAGCGGGACGGAATGAGCAGTTCTTC
V gene: TRBV7-9
D gene: TRBD2
clone size: NA
CDR3 length: 15
J gene: TRBJ2-1

CDR3 protein: CASSSMGTPYEQYF
CDR3 DNA: TGTGCCAGCAGTTCCATGGGGACACCTTACGAGCAGTACTTC
V gene: TRBV9
D gene: NA
clone size: few
CDR3 length: 14
J gene: TRBJ2-7

CDR3 protein: CASRLTSGRRGETQYF
CDR3 DNA: TGTGCCAGCAGACTCACTAGCGGGAGGCGAGGGGAGACCCAGTACTTC
V gene: TRBV7-9
D gene: TRBD2
clone size: few
CDR3 length: 16
J gene: TRBJ2-5

CDR3 protein: CASSQEGAGYGDTQYF
CDR3 DNA: TGCGCCAGCAGCCAAGAAGGGGCGGGATATGGGGATACGCAGTATTTT
V gene: TRBV4-1
D gene: NA
clone size: NA
CDR3 length: 16
J gene: TRBJ2-3

CDR3 protein: CAWRVMRNTEAFF
CDR3 DNA: TGTGCCTGGAGGGTAATGAGGAACACTGAAGCTTTCTTT
V gene: TRBV30
D gene: NA
clone size: few
CDR3 length: 13
J gene: TRBJ1-1

CDR3 protein: CASSLNSRGTDTQYF
CDR3 DNA: TGTGCCAGCAGCTTAAACTCAAGAGGCACAGATACGCAGTATTTT
V gene: TRBV11-2
D gene: NA
clone size: NA
CDR3 length: 15
J gene: TRBJ2-3

CDR3 protein: CASRGTLSSYNEQFF
CDR3 DNA: TGCGCCAGCAGAGGGACTTTGAGCTCCTACAATGAGCAGTTCTTC
V gene: TRBV5-1
D gene: NA
clone size: NA
CDR3 length: 15
J gene: TRBJ2-1